This TCR beta chain was sequenced during a study of blood T cells in healthy people across ages (dated by TCRdb to 2015 to 2017). About the investigation overall: In model experiments, roughly one uniquely barcoded TCR beta cDNA molecule per two T cells was captured by template switching. The study measured age-related changes in TCR beta repertoire diversity using deep sequencing normalized with unique cDNA molecular identifiers. Four age groups were formed from the donors: young (average approximately 15 years), middle-aged (more than 35), aged (roughly 59) and long-lived (82). To avoid experimental bias, donors of different ages were randomly spread across the sequencing lanes. Two additional independent replicas of 1 million unique cDNA reads from the same blood draw were analyzed for two donors (one aged 18 to 30 and one aged 80 or older).

The CDR3 has 20 amino acids, counting the end cysteine and phenylalanine. Left in the record is the CDR3 DNA by itself, 60 bases read in frame from the first base. CDR1 SGDLS and CDR2 YYNGEE were looked up in the germline V gene. Trimming leaves V shorter by 0 bases and J shorter by 2 bases, with the junction holding 18 bases beyond the gene matches. A few counts support this clonotype. The antigen it binds to is not known. No base qualities exist here, and no much larger clone lies one base off it. Library creation used 5' RACE. This sample was sequenced with an Illumina HiSeq 2500. A second PCR of roughly 7 to 12 cycles was run with a J-beta primer mix and a sample-barcoded 5' primer. A template-switch 5' adaptor carrying 12 random nucleotides introduced a unique molecular identifier onto each TCR beta cDNA molecule. Each sample yielded at least 3 million CDR3-containing paired-end reads. First-strand cDNA was synthesized from all RNA with the Mint cDNA synthesis kit, primed by a TRBC-specific oligonucleotide. All cDNA was treated with uracil-DNA glycosylase and then went through a first 18-cycle PCR with the universal primers M1SS and BC2_uni_R. The authors' analysis ran thus. Each sample was normalized by randomly selecting 1 million high-quality reads, each carrying a distinct molecular identifier. Reads sharing molecular identifiers were discarded rather than binned into consensus sequences. CDR3 identification, clonotype clustering and error correction used MiTCR with a Q25 quality threshold and the strictest error-elimination algorithm. A nonparametric unseen species model with Euler transformation was used to estimate a lower bound on total TCR beta diversity. TCRdb cleaned the public reads at Q25 with fastp, built clones with MiXCR and kept in-frame beta chains. Every CDR3 protein is listed once, alongside the most common genes and DNA of its rows. What appears here as the V and J calls and clone size reflects TCRdb's work, not the paper's. This sample gives more than 1,400,000 distinct CDR3 sequences in total; roughly 45% of them show up just once. The biggest ten clones account for less than 8% of the sample.

General study outcomes and caveats: Bulk unsorted PBMC profiling prevented conclusive comparison of naive and antigen-experienced compartments. Total diversity estimates from one million sequenced T cells were considered lower bounds and underestimates. Donor CMV infection status was unknown, potentially confounding age-related changes in expanded clonotypes. The long-lived group showed more naive CD4+ T cells, fewer expanded clones and increased TCR diversity than the aged group, suggesting age selection. Observed TCR beta diversity correlated strongly with the percentage of naive T cells measured by flow cytometry. Observed TCR beta diversity per million T cells fell roughly linearly with age, and a significant reduction was already apparent by age roughly 40.

The 40 or so donors, aged roughly 6 to 95 years, were systemically healthy Caucasian individuals from Russia. Each donor gave approximately 9.3 milliliters of peripheral blood, collected into EDTA-treated Vacutainer tubes. Ficoll-Paque density-gradient centrifugation was used to isolate PBMCs, with at least 6.5 million per sample. Trizol reagent was used to extract total RNA from PBMCs, with at least 5 micrograms per sample. The percentages of naive CD45RAhigh/CD27high T cells were determined by flow cytometry on a PBMC aliquot from every donor. The chain links TRBV9 with TRBJ2-3; 7 central bases correspond to TRBD2. Sequenced: blood. This clonotype was obtained from a woman aged 18-30 years in good health. CDR3 sequence: CASSVEVRGSTRTSTDTQYF. The sequenced DNA: TGTGCCAGCAGCGTAGAGGTCCGCGGGAGTACCCGAACCTCCACAGATACGCAGTATTTT.